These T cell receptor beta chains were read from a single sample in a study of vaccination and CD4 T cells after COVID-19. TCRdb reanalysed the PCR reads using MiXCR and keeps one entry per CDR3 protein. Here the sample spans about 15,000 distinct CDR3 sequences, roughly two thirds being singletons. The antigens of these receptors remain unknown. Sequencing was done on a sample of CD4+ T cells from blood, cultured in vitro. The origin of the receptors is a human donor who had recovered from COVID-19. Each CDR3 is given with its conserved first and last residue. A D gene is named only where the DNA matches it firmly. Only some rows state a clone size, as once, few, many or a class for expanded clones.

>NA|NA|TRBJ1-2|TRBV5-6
CASSPGWVNYGYTF
TGTGCCAGCAGCCCAGGCTGGGTTAACTATGGCTACACCTTC
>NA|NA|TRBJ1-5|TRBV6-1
CASSEVISFDQPQHF
TGTGCCAGCAGTGAAGTGATCAGTTTTGATCAGCCCCAGCATTTT
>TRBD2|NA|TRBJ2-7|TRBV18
CASSRTSGIYEQYF
TGTGCCAGCTCACGGACTAGCGGGATCTACGAGCAGTACTTC
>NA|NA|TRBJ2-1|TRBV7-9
CASSSTNRLHGGDNEQFF
TGTGCCAGCAGCTCCACAAATAGACTGCACGGGGGAGACAATGAGCAGTTCTTC
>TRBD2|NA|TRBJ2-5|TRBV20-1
CSASDSKLASETQYF
TGCAGTGCTAGTGATTCTAAACTAGCGTCGGAGACCCAGTACTTC
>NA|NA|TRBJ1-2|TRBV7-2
CASSHPGHVYGYTF
TGTGCCAGCAGCCATCCGGGACACGTCTATGGCTACACCTTC
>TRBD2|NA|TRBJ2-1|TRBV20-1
CSVLGLAGLDEQFF
TGCAGCGTCCTGGGACTAGCGGGGCTTGATGAGCAGTTCTTC
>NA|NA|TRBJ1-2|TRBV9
CASSALAQNYGHTF
TGTGCCAGCAGCGCCCTCGCACAGAACTATGGCCACACCTTC
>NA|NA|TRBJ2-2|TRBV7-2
CASSFRGGPNTGELFF
TGTGCCAGCAGCTTCCGCGGGGGCCCAAACACCGGGGAGCTGTTTTTT
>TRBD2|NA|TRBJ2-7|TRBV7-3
CASSLIWETSGRAGYEQYF
TGTGCCAGCAGCTTAATTTGGGAGACTAGCGGGAGGGCCGGTTACGAGCAGTACTTC
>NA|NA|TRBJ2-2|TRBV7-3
CASSSPKPPYTGELFF
TGTGCCAGCAGCTCTCCTAAACCCCCTTACACCGGGGAGCTGTTTTTT
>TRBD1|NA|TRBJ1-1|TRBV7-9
CASSLGGTGVGNTEAFF
TGTGCCAGCAGCTTAGGAGGGACAGGGGTGGGGAACACTGAAGCTTTCTTT
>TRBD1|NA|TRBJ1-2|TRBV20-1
CSARVGGTGGGYGYTF
TGCAGTGCTAGAGTAGGGGGGACAGGGGGCGGCTATGGCTACACCTTC
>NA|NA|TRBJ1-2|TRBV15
CATSREQGSYGYTF
TGTGCCACCAGCAGAGAACAGGGCTCCTATGGCTACACCTTC
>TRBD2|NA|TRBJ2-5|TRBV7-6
CASSSPLREGRKETQYF
TGTGCCAGCAGCTCTCCCTTGAGGGAGGGGAGGAAAGAGACCCAGTACTTC
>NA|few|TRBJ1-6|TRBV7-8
CASSPEGVGGVGNSPLHF
TGTGCCAGCAGCCCAGAGGGGGTCGGGGGAGTGGGGAATTCACCCCTCCACTTT
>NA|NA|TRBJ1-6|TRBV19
CASSHLAGSALHF
TGTGCCAGTAGTCACCTGGCAGGATCGGCCCTCCACTTT
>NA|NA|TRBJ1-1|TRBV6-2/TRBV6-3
CASSYNPTGSGTEAFF
TGTGCCAGCAGTTACAACCCCACGGGGAGCGGCACTGAAGCTTTCTTT
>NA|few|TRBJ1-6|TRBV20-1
CSARLGGLYNSPLHF
TGCAGTGCTAGACTGGGGGGTTTATATAATTCACCCCTCCACTTT
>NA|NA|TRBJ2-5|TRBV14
CASSRKIQETQYF
TGTGCCAGCAGCCGAAAGATTCAAGAGACCCAGTACTTC
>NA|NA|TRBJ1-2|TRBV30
CAWSTDNYGYTF
TGTGCCTGGAGTACGGATAACTATGGCTACACCTTC
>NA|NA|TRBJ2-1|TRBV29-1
CSVEESGLYNEQFF
TGCAGCGTTGAAGAATCCGGGTTGTACAATGAGCAGTTCTTC
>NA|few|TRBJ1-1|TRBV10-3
CAISESKSGRPEAFF
TGTGCCATCAGTGAGTCGAAATCAGGGAGGCCTGAAGCTTTCTTT
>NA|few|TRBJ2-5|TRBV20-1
CSASIPGAQETQYF
TGCAGTGCTTCGATACCCGGGGCTCAAGAGACCCAGTACTTC
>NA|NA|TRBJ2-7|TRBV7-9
CASSKLQGWDEQYF
TGTGCCAGCAGCAAACTACAGGGCTGGGACGAGCAGTACTTC
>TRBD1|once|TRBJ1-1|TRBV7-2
CASSSWTGGKGEAFF
TGTGCCAGCAGCTCCTGGACAGGGGGCAAGGGTGAAGCTTTCTTT
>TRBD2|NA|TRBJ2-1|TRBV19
CASSTRSGTSPIEQFF
TGTGCCAGTAGTACCCGATCCGGGACTAGCCCAATTGAGCAGTTCTTC
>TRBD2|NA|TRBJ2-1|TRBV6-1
CASRTSGTYNEQFF
TGTGCCAGCAGGACTAGCGGGACCTACAATGAGCAGTTCTTC
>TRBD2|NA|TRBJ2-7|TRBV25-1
CASSLAGERYEQYF
TGTGCCAGCAGCTTAGCGGGAGAGCGCTACGAGCAGTACTTC
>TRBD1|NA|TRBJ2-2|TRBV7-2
CASSPTGSGELFF
TGTGCCAGCAGCCCGACAGGGTCCGGGGAGCTGTTTTTT
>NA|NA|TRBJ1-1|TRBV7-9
CASSLGRSMNTEAFF
TGTGCCAGCAGCTTGGGACGCAGCATGAACACTGAAGCTTTCTTT
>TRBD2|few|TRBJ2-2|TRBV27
CASSTQREGSGELFF
TGTGCCAGCAGTACCCAGCGGGAGGGTTCCGGGGAGCTGTTTTTT
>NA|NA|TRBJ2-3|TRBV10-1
CASSVVQGRTDTQYF
TGCGCCAGCAGTGTGGTTCAGGGGAGGACAGATACGCAGTATTTT
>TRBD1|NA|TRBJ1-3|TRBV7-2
CASSPQTGSGNTIYF
TGTGCCAGCAGCCCGCAGACAGGGTCGGGAAACACCATATATTTT
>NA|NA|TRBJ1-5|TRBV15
CATTPEVGFGNQPQHF
TGTGCCACCACTCCAGAGGTAGGGTTCGGTAATCAGCCCCAGCATTTT
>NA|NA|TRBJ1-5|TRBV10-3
CAISDDYSNQPQHF
TGTGCCATCAGTGACGATTATAGCAATCAGCCCCAGCATTTT
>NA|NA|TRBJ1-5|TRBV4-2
CASSQEGRGDQPQHF
TGTGCCAGCAGCCAAGAAGGGAGGGGGGATCAGCCCCAGCATTTT
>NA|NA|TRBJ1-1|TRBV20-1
CSARGGGTKNTEAFF
TGCAGTGCTAGAGGGGGGGGGACCAAGAACACTGAAGCTTTCTTT
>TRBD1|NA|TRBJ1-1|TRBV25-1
CASRGGVGGARTEAFF
TGTGCCAGCAGGGGGGGGGTAGGGGGCGCGAGAACTGAAGCTTTCTTT
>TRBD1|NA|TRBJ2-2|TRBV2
CASSEQGAGELFF
TGTGCCAGCAGTGAACAGGGGGCCGGGGAGCTGTTTTTT
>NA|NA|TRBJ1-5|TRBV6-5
CASSNYLSERNQPQHF
TGTGCCAGCAGTAACTATTTAAGTGAACGCAATCAGCCCCAGCATTTT
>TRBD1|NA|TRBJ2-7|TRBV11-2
CASSTGTGPYEQYF
TGTGCCAGCAGCACCGGGACAGGGCCCTACGAGCAGTACTTC